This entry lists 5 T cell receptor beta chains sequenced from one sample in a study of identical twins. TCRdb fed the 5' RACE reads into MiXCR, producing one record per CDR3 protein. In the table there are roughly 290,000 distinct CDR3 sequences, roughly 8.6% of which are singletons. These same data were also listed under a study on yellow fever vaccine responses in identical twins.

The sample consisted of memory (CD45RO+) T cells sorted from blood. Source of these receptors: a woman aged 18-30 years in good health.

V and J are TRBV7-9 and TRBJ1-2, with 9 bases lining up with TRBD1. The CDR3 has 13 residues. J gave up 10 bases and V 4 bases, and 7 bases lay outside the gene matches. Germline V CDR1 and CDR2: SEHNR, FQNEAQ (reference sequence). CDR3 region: CASSSARTGDYTF. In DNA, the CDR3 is TGTGCCAGCAGCTCAGCCCGGACAGGGGACTACACCTTC.

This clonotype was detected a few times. The CDR3 region has the DNA TGTGCCAGCAGCTTAGGGGGCCTGCGGGACACTGAAGCTTTCTTT. Its translation is CASSLGGLRDTEAFF. The rearrangement links TRBV7-6 to TRBJ1-1; D is perhaps TRBD1 (5 bases). The CDR3 extends over 15 amino acids. CDR1 is SGHVS, CDR2 FNYEAQ, per germline. With 1 base removed from V and 3 bases from J, the gap between germline ends came to 12 bases. Looking up the rest from reference TRBV7-6 and TRBJ1-1 gives the full variable domain: GAGVSQSPRYKVTKRGQDVALRCDPISGHVSLYWYRQALGQGPEFLTYFNYEAQQDKSGLPNDRFSAERPEGSISTLTIQRTEQRDSAMYRCASSLGGLRDTEAFFGQGTRLTVV.

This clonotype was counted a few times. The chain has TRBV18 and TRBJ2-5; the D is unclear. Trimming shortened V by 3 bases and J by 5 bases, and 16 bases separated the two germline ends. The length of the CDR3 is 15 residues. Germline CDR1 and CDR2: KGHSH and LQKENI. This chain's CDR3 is CASSPTVNPDETQYF. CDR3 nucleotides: TGTGCCAGCTCACCGACCGTGAACCCGGATGAGACCCAGTACTTC.

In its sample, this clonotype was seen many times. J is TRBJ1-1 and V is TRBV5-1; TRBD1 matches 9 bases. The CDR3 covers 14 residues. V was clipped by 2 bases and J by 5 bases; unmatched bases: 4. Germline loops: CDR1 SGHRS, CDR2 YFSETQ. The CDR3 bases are TGCGCCAGCAGCTTAACAGGGGGCACGACTGAAGCTTTCTTT. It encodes CASSLTGGTTEAFF.

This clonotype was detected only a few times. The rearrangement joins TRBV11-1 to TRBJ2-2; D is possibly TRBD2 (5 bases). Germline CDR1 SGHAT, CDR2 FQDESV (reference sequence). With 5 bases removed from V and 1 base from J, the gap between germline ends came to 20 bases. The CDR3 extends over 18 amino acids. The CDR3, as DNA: TGTGCCAGCAGCCCAACCCCCTCCGGGGTCGGGAACACCGGGGAGCTGTTTTTT. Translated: CASSPTPSGVGNTGELFF.